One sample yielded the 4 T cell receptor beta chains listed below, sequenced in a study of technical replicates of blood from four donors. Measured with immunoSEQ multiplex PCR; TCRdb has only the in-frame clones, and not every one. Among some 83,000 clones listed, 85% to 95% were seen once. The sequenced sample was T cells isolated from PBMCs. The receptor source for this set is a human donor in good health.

The CDR3 is CATGGLRTSEYYIQYF. The CDR3 DNA reads TGCGCCACGGGGGGACTGAGGACTAGCGAGTATTACATTCAGTACTTC. The V gene is TRBV10-2, the J gene TRBJ2-4, with TRBD2 matching over 9 bases. The germline V gene encodes CDR1 WSHSY and CDR2 SAAADI. CDR3 length equals 16 residues. V lost 10 bases, J lost 8 bases, and 18 bases stayed unmatched.

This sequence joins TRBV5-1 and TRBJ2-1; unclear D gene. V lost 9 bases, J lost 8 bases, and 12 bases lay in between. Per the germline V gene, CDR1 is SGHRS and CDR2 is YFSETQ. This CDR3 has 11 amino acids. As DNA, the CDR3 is TGCGCCATCCCTACAGTTCATGAGCAGTTCTTC. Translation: CAIPTVHEQFF.

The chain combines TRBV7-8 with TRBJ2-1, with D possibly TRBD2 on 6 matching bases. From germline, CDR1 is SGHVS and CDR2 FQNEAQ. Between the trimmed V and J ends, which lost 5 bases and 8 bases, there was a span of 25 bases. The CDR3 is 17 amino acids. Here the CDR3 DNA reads TGTGCCAGCAGCCGAAGGACTATTCAGAGCGGGTTTGATGAGCAGTTCTTC. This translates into CASSRRTIQSGFDEQFF.

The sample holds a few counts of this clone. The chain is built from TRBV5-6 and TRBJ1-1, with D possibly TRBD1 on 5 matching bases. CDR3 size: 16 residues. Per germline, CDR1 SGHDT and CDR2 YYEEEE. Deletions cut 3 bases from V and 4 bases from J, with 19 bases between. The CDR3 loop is CASSSFRVTVGTEAFF. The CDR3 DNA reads TGTGCCAGCAGCTCCTTCAGGGTAACAGTTGGCACTGAAGCTTTCTTT.